Below, 8 T cell receptor beta chains from the same sample are listed, as sequenced in a study of cytomegalovirus exposure and HLA in healthy donors. Measured with immunoSEQ multiplex PCR; TCRdb has only the in-frame clones, and not every one. The sample shows some 170,000 clones, just under 90% of them seen only once. What was sequenced was PBMCs. The receptors were gathered from a woman aged 25 to 45 in good health and CMV-seronegative.

The gene calls are TRBV19 and TRBJ1-5; 7 bases align to TRBD1. V lost 3 bases to trimming and J lost 0 bases; unmatched junction nucleotides: 11. CDR1 LNHDA and CDR2 SQIVND come from the germline V gene (reference sequence). The CDR3 runs to 18 residues. The CDR3 protein is CASSIVRGPPYSNQPQHF. Written as DNA, the CDR3 is TGTGCCAGTAGTATTGTAAGGGGGCCCCCTTATAGCAATCAGCCCCAGCATTTT.

The chain couples TRBV19 to TRBJ1-2, with 7 bases that match TRBD1. There are 13 residues in the CDR3. The germline V gene encodes CDR1 LNHDA and CDR2 SQIVND (reference sequence). The trim removed 5 bases at V and 4 bases at J, leaving 4 bases unmatched. The CDR3 sequence: CASSFRTGYGYTF. Here the CDR3 DNA reads TGTGCCAGTAGTTTCCGGACAGGCTATGGCTACACCTTC.

In nucleotides, the CDR3 is TGTGCCTGGAGCACTAGGACTGTTGACACTGAAGCTTTCTTT. Protein product: CAWSTRTVDTEAFF. The chain joins TRBV30 to TRBJ1-1; no firm D call. The CDR3 contains 14 residues. Per germline, CDR1 GTSNPN and CDR2 SVGIG (reference sequence). Trimming left V 3 bases short and J 3 bases short, with 14 bases between.

CDR3 amino acids: CASRLAAGIISYGYTF. The CDR3 DNA reads as TGCGCCAGCAGGCTCGCCGCAGGGATAATCAGCTACGGCTACACCTTC. The V gene is TRBV5-1, the J gene TRBJ1-2; a possible D gene is TRBD1 (5 bases). Germline lookup yields CDR1 SGHRS and CDR2 YFSETQ. This CDR3 is 16 amino acids long. The V and J ends lost 5 bases and 8 bases respectively, with 25 bases between them.

The rearrangement uses TRBV13 and TRBJ1-5, with no clear D. V shed 5 bases and J shed 1 base, with 15 bases lying between them. In germline, CDR1 is PRHDT, CDR2 FYEKMQ (reference sequence). The CDR3 loop spans 16 amino acids. Here the CDR3 DNA reads TGTGCCAGCAGCCCACCCCCGGTTCTAAGCAATCAGCCCCAGCATTTT. Its protein is CASSPPPVLSNQPQHF.

The gene calls are TRBV12-5 and TRBJ1-5; possibly TRBD1 for D (6 bases). Germline loops: CDR1 LGHNT, CDR2 FRNRAP. This CDR3 contains 17 residues. V was pared by 0 bases and J by 1 base, with 13 bases between. CDR3 sequence reads: CASGLVPRQGSNQPQHF. CDR3 sequence (DNA): TGTGCTAGTGGTTTGGTACCCAGGCAGGGGAGCAATCAGCCCCAGCATTTT.

This rearrangement joins TRBV11-1 to TRBJ2-1; 7 positions match TRBD1. Losses at the gene ends were 5 bases for V and 4 bases for J; bases not matched to a gene: 8. The CDR3 consists of 15 residues. Germline values: CDR1 SGHAT, CDR2 FQDESV (reference sequence). DNA of the CDR3: TGTGCCAGCAGCACCCGGGACAGAGAATACAATGAGCAGTTCTTC. This codes for CASSTRDREYNEQFF.

The chain has TRBV5-1 and TRBJ2-2, with 9 bases matching TRBD2. The V and J ends lost 7 bases and 6 bases, in that order; junction bases with no gene match: 13. The CDR3 covers 16 residues. The germline V gene has CDR1 SGHRS and CDR2 YFSETQ. CDR3: CASSSEAGGPPGELFF. DNA for the CDR3: TGCGCCAGCTCCTCTGAGGCGGGGGGGCCTCCCGGGGAGCTGTTTTTT.